This is a list of T cell receptor beta chains from one sample in a study of blood T cell repertoires in COVID-19. Measured with immunoSEQ multiplex PCR; TCRdb has only the in-frame clones, and not every one. The table has roughly 260,000 clones, roughly 87% seen once. Sequences were obtained from peripheral blood. These receptors all come from a woman aged 45-65 years who had recovered from COVID-19. CDR3s include the opening cysteine and the closing phenylalanine or tryptophan. Each record gives: clone size, V gene, CDR3 length, J gene, D gene, CDR3 protein, CDR3 DNA. D genes are given only for firm matches. Clone size is shown for a subset of rows, as once, few, many or a class of expanded clone.

.	TRBV2	11	TRBJ2-5	TRBD1	CASSLDRGLHF	TGTGCCAGCAGTCTAGACAGGGGGCTTCACTTC
.	TRBV20-1	10	TRBJ1-2	.	CSAPQDGYTF	TGCAGTGCTCCGCAGGATGGCTACACCTTC
.	TRBV2	15	TRBJ2-1	TRBD2	CASSEPTSEINEQFF	TGTGCCAGCAGTGAACCGACTAGCGAGATTAATGAGCAGTTCTTC
.	TRBV6-5	11	TRBJ1-1	TRBD1	CASSSDRAAFF	TGTGCCAGCAGCTCGGACAGGGCAGCTTTCTTT
.	TRBV7-2	12	TRBJ2-3	.	CASSPPVNTQYF	TGTGCCAGCAGCCCGCCGGTAAATACGCAGTATTTT
.	TRBV15	13	TRBJ2-5	.	CATSRMGRETQYF	TGTGCCACCAGCAGAATGGGGAGAGAGACCCAGTACTTC
.	TRBV19	16	TRBJ2-1	.	CASTPLAGSSYNEQFF	TGTGCCAGTACCCCCCTGGCGGGCAGCTCCTACAATGAGCAGTTCTTC
.	TRBV20-1	15	TRBJ2-3	.	CSASFGRGGTDTQYF	TGCAGTGCTAGTTTCGGCAGGGGGGGCACAGATACGCAGTATTTT
.	TRBV25-1	16	TRBJ1-2	.	CASSDARTFTNYGYTF	TGTGCCAGCAGTGACGCGAGGACTTTCACTAACTATGGCTACACCTTC
once	TRBV11-3	15	TRBJ2-1	TRBD2	CASSLGLASYNEQFF	TGTGCCAGCAGCTTAGGACTAGCAAGCTACAATGAGCAGTTCTTC
.	TRBV11-2	14	TRBJ2-5	.	CASSFETGGETQYF	TGTGCCAGCAGCTTCGAGACAGGCGGAGAGACCCAGTACTTC
.	TRBV9	14	TRBJ2-5	TRBD1	CASSEGQVQETQYF	TGTGCCAGCAGCGAGGGACAGGTCCAAGAGACCCAGTACTTC
.	TRBV7-6	16	TRBJ2-2	TRBD1	CASSFSQGGNTGELFF	TGTGCCAGCAGTTTCTCACAGGGGGGGAACACCGGGGAGCTGTTTTTT
once	TRBV5-1	17	TRBJ1-2	TRBD1	CASSPGHSGTDYYGYTF	TGCGCCAGCAGCCCAGGTCATTCCGGGACAGATTACTATGGCTACACCTTC
.	TRBV11-1	14	TRBJ1-4	.	CASSLTPGNEKLFF	TGTGCCAGCAGCCTTACTCCAGGGAATGAAAAACTGTTTTTT
.	TRBV9	15	TRBJ2-7	TRBD1	CASSVEGAGWGEQYF	TGTGCCAGCAGCGTAGAGGGGGCAGGCTGGGGCGAGCAGTACTTC
once	TRBV7-8	14	TRBJ1-6	TRBD1	CASSLQGIGSPLHF	TGTGCCAGCAGCCTACAGGGGATCGGGTCACCCCTCCACTTT
.	TRBV28	15	TRBJ2-5	.	CASSLVAGARETQYF	TGTGCCAGCAGCCTGGTGGCAGGGGCCCGGGAGACCCAGTACTTC
.	TRBV6-2/TRBV6-3	16	TRBJ1-5	TRBD1	CASSPTRTGNNQPQHF	TGTGCCAGCAGTCCAACTCGGACAGGGAACAATCAGCCCCAGCATTTT
.	TRBV2	15	TRBJ1-3	.	CASSEARLSGNTIYF	TGTGCCAGCAGTGAAGCGCGTCTCTCTGGAAACACCATATATTTT
.	TRBV4-1	14	TRBJ1-2	TRBD1	CASSPLGGGYGYTF	TGCGCCAGCAGCCCACTAGGGGGCGGCTATGGCTACACCTTC
.	TRBV5-6	14	TRBJ2-7	.	CASSWYAGAREQYF	TGTGCCAGCAGCTGGTACGCGGGGGCCCGGGAGCAGTACTTC
.	TRBV27	15	TRBJ2-1	TRBD2	CASSSYGGADNEQFF	TGTGCCAGCAGTTCCTACGGGGGGGCCGACAATGAGCAGTTCTTC
.	TRBV9	16	TRBJ2-1	.	CASSVAPGRNYNEQFF	TGTGCCAGCAGCGTAGCCCCGGGGAGAAACTACAATGAGCAGTTCTTC
.	TRBV28	15	TRBJ1-2	.	CASSFPAGPSYGYTF	TGTGCCAGCAGTTTCCCCGCAGGCCCTTCCTATGGCTACACCTTC
.	TRBV7-2	14	TRBJ2-7	.	CASSLLGPAGEQYF	TGTGCCAGCAGCTTACTGGGCCCCGCCGGCGAGCAGTACTTC
.	TRBV10-3	14	TRBJ1-1	.	CAISEAYRDPEAFF	TGTGCCATCAGTGAGGCCTACAGGGACCCTGAAGCTTTCTTT
.	TRBV5-1	17	TRBJ2-5	.	CASSLNPGQTNQETQYF	TGCGCCAGCAGCTTAAACCCAGGACAGACAAACCAAGAGACCCAGTACTTC
.	TRBV2	16	TRBJ1-5	TRBD1	CASRTGTGPSNQPQHF	TGTGCCAGCAGGACCGGGACAGGCCCTAGCAATCAGCCCCAGCATTTT
.	TRBV6-5	15	TRBJ2-1	TRBD1	CATNPGTATYNEQFF	TGTGCCACTAACCCAGGGACAGCAACCTACAATGAGCAGTTCTTC
.	TRBV10-3	12	TRBJ2-7	.	CAISQAGDEQYF	TGTGCCATCAGCCAAGCAGGGGATGAGCAGTACTTC
.	TRBV7-2	15	TRBJ2-3	TRBD2	CASSSPSGAIDTQYF	TGTGCCAGCAGCTCCCCTAGCGGGGCGATAGATACGCAGTATTTT
.	TRBV18	14	TRBJ1-1	.	CASSQSGLHTEAFF	TGTGCCAGCTCCCAGTCGGGGTTACACACTGAAGCTTTCTTT
.	TRBV30	14	TRBJ1-3	TRBD1	CAWRVQGSGNTIYF	TGTGCCTGGAGGGTACAGGGGTCTGGAAACACCATATATTTT
.	TRBV28	15	TRBJ1-5	TRBD1	CASSPDRGPYQPQHF	TGTGCCAGCAGTCCCGACAGGGGTCCATATCAGCCCCAGCATTTT
.	TRBV7-2	14	TRBJ2-7	TRBD1	CASSFRDRVYEQYF	TGTGCCAGCAGCTTCCGGGACAGGGTCTACGAGCAGTACTTC
.	TRBV3-1/TRBV3-2	17	TRBJ2-1	TRBD2	CASSPRLAEGYYNEQFF	TGTGCCAGCAGCCCGAGACTAGCGGAGGGGTACTACAATGAGCAGTTCTTC
.	TRBV7-2	15	TRBJ1-1	.	CASSRTGGEGTEAFF	TGTGCCAGCAGTCGAACGGGGGGCGAGGGCACTGAAGCTTTCTTT
.	TRBV3-1/TRBV3-2	16	TRBJ1-1	.	CASSPFTSDRNTEAFF	TGTGCCAGCAGCCCCTTTACGTCCGACAGAAACACTGAAGCTTTCTTT
.	TRBV6-6	17	TRBJ1-5	.	CASSPRSGSRSNQPQHF	TGTGCCAGCAGTCCCCGTTCGGGATCCAGAAGCAATCAGCCCCAGCATTTT
.	TRBV5-4	13	TRBJ2-5	TRBD1	CASSTGGSETQYF	TGTGCCAGCAGCACAGGGGGATCAGAGACCCAGTACTTC
.	TRBV7-8	16	TRBJ1-2	TRBD1	CASSLARVPGGNGYTF	TGTGCCAGCAGCTTAGCCCGGGTGCCAGGGGGCAATGGCTACACCTTC
.	TRBV5-6	13	TRBJ2-7	.	CASSLGRLSEQYF	TGTGCCAGCAGCCTGGGCCGGTTGTCCGAGCAGTACTTC
.	TRBV5-4	13	TRBJ1-1	.	CASSLPLRAEAFF	TGTGCCAGCAGCTTGCCCCTGAGGGCTGAAGCTTTCTTT
.	TRBV10-3	14	TRBJ1-1	.	CAISEWRTSDVAFF	TGTGCCATCAGTGAGTGGAGGACGAGTGATGTAGCTTTCTTT
.	TRBV20-1	14	TRBJ2-1	.	CSASSAGSYNEQFF	TGCAGTGCTAGTAGCGCTGGCTCCTACAATGAGCAGTTCTTC
.	TRBV5-1	16	TRBJ2-1	TRBD2	CASSLRPRGAYNEQFF	TGCGCCAGCAGCTTAAGGCCCCGGGGGGCCTACAATGAGCAGTTCTTC
.	TRBV5-1	17	TRBJ1-1	TRBD1	CASPPGQYVVRDTEAFF	TGCGCCAGCCCACCGGGACAGTACGTGGTAAGAGACACTGAAGCTTTCTTT
.	TRBV5-5	15	TRBJ1-4	TRBD1	CASSLEQGRREKLFF	TGTGCCAGCAGCTTGGAACAGGGGAGGAGGGAAAAACTGTTTTTT
.	TRBV6-5	14	TRBJ1-1	.	CASISYFPNTEAFF	TGTGCCAGCATCTCGTATTTTCCGAACACTGAAGCTTTCTTT
.	TRBV20-1	11	TRBJ2-7	.	CSGVGPYEQYF	TGCAGTGGTGTTGGGCCCTACGAGCAGTACTTC
.	TRBV5-1	16	TRBJ2-7	.	CASSLVGGDPRYEQYF	TGCGCCAGCAGCTTGGTGGGGGGAGACCCTCGGTACGAGCAGTACTTC
.	TRBV27	13	TRBJ2-3	.	CASTPRRGDTQYF	TGTGCCAGCACCCCCCGTAGAGGAGATACGCAGTATTTT
.	TRBV7-3	15	TRBJ2-3	.	CASSSLGRHTDTQYF	TGTGCCAGCAGCTCCCTGGGGAGGCACACAGATACGCAGTATTTT